Listed here is a single T cell receptor (beta chain). This sample was taken from a study of T cell responses to AZD1222 COVID-19 vaccine. The assay was immunoSEQ multiplex PCR, and TCRdb's table has in-frame clones only and misses some. The data contain roughly 200,000 clones, about 93% of them singletons. The CDR3 is made up of 15 amino acids. Germline CDR1 SGDLS, CDR2 YYNGEE. V dropped 0 bases and J dropped 4 bases, with 13 bases sitting between them. The chain carries TRBV9 and TRBJ1-2; D ambiguous. This receptor was obtained from an adult who received the MenACWY meningococcal vaccine as a control. The sample was peripheral blood, taken 28 days after the second dose of the MenACWY control vaccine. CDR3 DNA sequence: TGTGCCAGCAGCGTAGACGACCGGGCCCCCTATGGCTACACCTTC. Translating gives CASSVDDRAPYGYTF. The full variable domain, completed using reference TRBV9 and TRBJ1-2, is DSGVTQTPKHLITATGQRVTLRCSPRSGDLSVYWYQQSLDQGLQFLIQYYNGEERAKGNILERFSAQQFPDLHSELNLSSLELGDSALYFCASSVDDRAPYGYTFGSGTRLTVV.